These 17 T cell receptor beta chains share one sample of origin, sequenced in a study of lymphopenia after photon versus proton radiotherapy (dated by TCRdb to about 2019). Libraries were built with the immunoSEQ multiplex PCR assay. Entries here come from immuneACCESS through TCRdb and include only in-frame sequences with V and J called. Some clones fail to appear in such tables; in the studies checked, an unresolved V gene covers under half of the shortfall, and the cause of the remainder is unknown. This sample holds about 40,000 clones; about four fifths were observed only once. The ten top clones hold 24% of the sample. Sequences were derived from peripheral blood, sampled from a patient treated with proton-based radiotherapy. The receptor source for this set is a woman aged 70 to 79 with pancreatic cancer.

The chain carries TRBV7-9 and TRBJ2-7, with 12 bases lining up with TRBD1. Losses at the gene ends were 5 bases for V and 4 bases for J; bases not matched to a gene: 12. The CDR3 totals 17 residues. Germline V gene lookup returns CDR1 SEHNR and CDR2 FQNEAQ (reference sequence). CDR3 nucleotides: TGTGCCAGCAGCGAGGGGACAGGGGGCTCCGGCGTATACGAGCAGTACTTC. This translates into CASSEGTGGSGVYEQYF. The variable domain in full, completed from reference TRBV7-9 and TRBJ2-7, reads DTGVSQNPRHKITKRGQNVTFRCDPISEHNRLYWYRQTLGQGPEFLTYFQNEAQLEKSRLLSDRFSAERPKGSFSTLEIQRTEQGDSAMYLCASSEGTGGSGVYEQYFGPGTRLTVT.

V usage is TRBV28 and J usage is TRBJ2-7; perhaps TRBD2 as D (5 bases). V was cut by 5 bases and J by 4 bases, with 15 bases left in between. This CDR3 contains 14 residues. Per germline, CDR1 MDHEN and CDR2 SYDVKM. Here the CDR3 DNA reads TGTGCCAGCAGTGCCCGGCCTAGACTATACGAGCAGTACTTC. This gives the protein CASSARPRLYEQYF.

The chain uses TRBV5-6 and TRBJ2-7; D might be TRBD1 (5 bases). The CDR3 runs to 13 residues. CDR1 SGHDT and CDR2 YYEEEE come from the germline V gene. Trimming shortened V by 1 base and J by 1 base, and 6 bases separated the two germline ends. The CDR3 here is CASSLQGSYEQYF. DNA of the CDR3: TGTGCCAGCAGCTTGCAGGGATCCTACGAGCAGTACTTC.

The J gene is TRBJ2-1, the V gene TRBV6-6; 8 bases are shared with TRBD2. This CDR3 has 15 residues. The ends lost 6 bases at V and 4 bases at J; junction bases unmatched: 8. Germline CDR1 and CDR2: MNHNY and SVGAGI (reference sequence). CDR3 in DNA: TGTGCCAGCAGAGGGTGGAGCGGGAGTTACAATGAGCAGTTCTTC. Translated: CASRGWSGSYNEQFF.

The V call is TRBV7-2, the J call TRBJ2-1; 7 positions agree with TRBD2. The trim removed 1 base at V and 7 bases at J, leaving 10 bases unmatched. The CDR3 covers 16 residues. In germline, CDR1 is SGHTA, CDR2 FQGNSA. CDR3 protein: CASSLERLAAHNEQFF. CDR3 coding DNA: TGTGCCAGCAGCTTAGAGCGGCTAGCGGCTCATAATGAGCAGTTCTTC.

The gene calls are TRBV29-1 and TRBJ2-5, with 7 positions matching TRBD1. CDR1 and CDR2 (germline): SQVTM, ANQGSEA. Germline trimming cut 4 bases from V and 4 bases from J; bases unmatched to any gene: 12. CDR3 size: 15 residues. CDR3 protein: CSVVLLLGTAETQYF. Written as DNA, the CDR3 is TGCAGCGTTGTTTTGTTGTTAGGGACAGCAGAGACCCAGTACTTC.

This clone was detected once. The chain is built from TRBV6-1 and TRBJ1-5; TRBD1 matches 7 bases. There are 16 residues in the CDR3. Germline trimming cut 5 bases from V and 0 bases from J; bases unmatched to any gene: 7. Germline CDR1 reads MNHNS; CDR2 reads SASEGT. The chain's CDR3 is CASSKGTANSNQPQHF. Here the CDR3 DNA reads TGTGCCAGCAGTAAAGGGACAGCTAATAGCAATCAGCCCCAGCATTTT.

The chain is built from TRBV13 and TRBJ2-6; the match to TRBD2 covers 7 bases. In germline, CDR1 is PRHDT, CDR2 FYEKMQ (reference sequence). Unmatched junction bases numbered 15, after V lost 3 bases and J lost 1 base. The CDR3 spans 20 residues. The CDR3 is CASSLVPGSGMASGANVLTF. CDR3 in DNA: TGTGCCAGCAGCTTGGTTCCCGGCAGCGGGATGGCGTCTGGGGCCAACGTCCTGACTTTC.

The V and J genes are TRBV19 and TRBJ1-4, with a tentative D call TRBD1 (6 bases). Germline CDR1 reads LNHDA; CDR2 reads SQIVND (reference sequence). Trimming removed 5 bases at V and 8 bases at J, with 21 bases between. This CDR3 is built from 16 residues. In DNA form, the CDR3 reads TGTGCCAGTAGTGTTATCCGACAGGTCGGAGCGGAAAAACTGTTTTTT. This codes for CASSVIRQVGAEKLFF.

The chain is built from TRBV12-5 and TRBJ1-3; the match to TRBD1 covers 8 bases. After removal of 8 bases from V and 4 bases from J, the junction contained 7 bases not matched to a gene. Germline V gene data show CDR1 as LGHNT and CDR2 as FRNRAP. CDR3 size: 14 residues. In DNA form, the CDR3 reads TGTGCTAGTTTAACGACAGGGGAAGGAAACACCATATATTTT. Its translation is CASLTTGEGNTIYF.

The chain has TRBV5-6 and TRBJ1-1, with a tentative D call TRBD1 (5 bases). In germline, CDR1 is SGHDT, CDR2 YYEEEE. Deletions cut 1 base from V and 4 bases from J, with 11 bases between. The CDR3 is made up of 14 amino acids. CDR3 nucleotide sequence: TGTGCCAGCAGCTTGAGGGGAGTTGGCACTGAAGCTTTCTTT. The encoded protein is CASSLRGVGTEAFF.

The rearrangement links TRBV19 to TRBJ2-1; 9 bases are a match to TRBD1. V was pared by 3 bases and J by 4 bases, with 7 bases of the junction left unmatched. The CDR3 consists of 16 residues. Germline V gene sequence: CDR1 LNHDA, CDR2 SQIVND (reference sequence). The CDR3 DNA follows: TGTGCCAGTAGTATGGTCGGGACAGGGAAGTACAATGAGCAGTTCTTC. Its translation is CASSMVGTGKYNEQFF. The full variable domain, its missing parts supplied by reference TRBV19 and TRBJ2-1, is DGGITQSPKYLFRKEGQNVTLSCEQNLNHDAMYWYRQDPGQGLRLIYYSQIVNDFQKGDIAEGYSVSREKKESFPLTVTSAQKNPTAFYLCASSMVGTGKYNEQFFGPGTRLTVL.

The J gene is TRBJ2-5, the V gene TRBV7-9; D not resolved. CDR1 is SEHNR, CDR2 FQNEAQ, per germline (reference sequence). The CDR3 is 12 residues long. V was clipped by 3 bases and J by 2 bases, with 4 bases between them. The CDR3 reads CASSLMQETQYF. The DNA of the CDR3 is TGTGCCAGCAGCTTGATGCAAGAGACCCAGTACTTC.

The gene calls are TRBV19 and TRBJ1-1, with 11 nucleotides matching TRBD1. The CDR3 length is 18 residues. Germline CDR1 is LNHDA and CDR2 is SQIVND (reference sequence). V was clipped by 5 bases and J by 0 bases; unmatched bases: 11. The DNA of the CDR3 is TGTGCCAGTAGTCACCTCGGGACAGGGGGGCGGCTGAACACTGAAGCTTTCTTT. This sequence encodes CASSHLGTGGRLNTEAFF.

The chain employs TRBV14 and TRBJ2-7; D is ambiguous. The germline V gene has CDR1 SGHDN and CDR2 FVKESK. The CDR3 extends over 11 amino acids. V was cut by 0 bases and J by 3 bases, with 0 bases left in between. CDR3 coding DNA: TGTGCCAGCAGCCAAGACTACGAGCAGTACTTC. Translated: CASSQDYEQYF.

This sequence joins TRBV18 and TRBJ2-7; 8 nucleotides agree with TRBD1. V gave up 2 bases and J gave up 5 bases; unmatched junction bases: 5. The CDR3 loop spans 14 amino acids. Germline CDR1 reads KGHSH; CDR2 reads LQKENI. As DNA, the CDR3 is TGTGCCAGCTCACCAGGGACAGGTAGGGACGAGCAGTACTTC. Translated, it gives CASSPGTGRDEQYF.

The rearrangement uses TRBV23-1 and TRBJ2-7; D is tentatively TRBD1 or TRBD2 (5 bases each). TRBV23-1 qualifies as an ORF whose function is uncertain. V was pared by 9 bases and J by 0 bases, with 12 bases between. The CDR3 covers 13 residues. The CDR3 is CASSGRSSYEQYF. As DNA, the CDR3 is TGCGCCAGTTCGGGGCGGAGCTCCTACGAGCAGTACTTC.